A selection of T cell receptor beta chains follows, all from one sample in a study of technical replicates of blood from a handful of donors. Repertoires were generated with immunoSEQ multiplex PCR, while TCRdb's copy carries only in-frame clones and drops some. This table holds around 63,000 clones, around 93% found once. The specimen sequenced was PBMCs. These receptors were obtained from a human donor in good health. Some clones in this sample may be carry-over from other donors' samples. Each CDR3 is given with its conserved first and last residue. Fields, in order: D gene, J gene, clone size, V gene, CDR3 DNA, CDR3 protein. A D gene is named only where the DNA matches it firmly. Rows may omit the clone size; those that give it use once, few, many or a size class.

>-|TRBJ2-3|-|TRBV2
TGTGCCAGCAGTACACAGGGTTATGGCACAGATACGCAGTATTTT
CASSTQGYGTDTQYF
>-|TRBJ1-5|-|TRBV19
TGTGCCAGTAGTATAGGAACAGGGAGCCAGCCCCAGCATTTT
CASSIGTGSQPQHF
>TRBD1|TRBJ2-1|-|TRBV19
TGTGCCAGTAGTATAAGGACAGGGGACAATGAGCAGTTCTTC
CASSIRTGDNEQFF
>-|TRBJ1-3|-|TRBV4-2
TGTGCCAGCAGCTTATTTGGGGGCCTCGAGGGAAACACCATATATTTT
CASSLFGGLEGNTIYF
>TRBD1|TRBJ2-2|-|TRBV10-3
TGTGCCCTTCACAGGGGGACCGGGGAGCTGTTTTTT
CALHRGTGELFF
>-|TRBJ2-5|-|TRBV7-9
TGTGCCAGCAGCTACCGACAGCCCCAAGAGACCCAGTACTTC
CASSYRQPQETQYF
>-|TRBJ1-1|-|TRBV30
TGTGCCTGGAAGCGAGGAGGAACTGAAGCTTTCTTT
CAWKRGGTEAFF
>TRBD1|TRBJ1-2|-|TRBV7-6
TGTGCCAGCAGCTTGGGGACAGGGCCTTATGGCTACACCTTC
CASSLGTGPYGYTF
>-|TRBJ2-1|-|TRBV6-6
TGTGCCAGCAGGAGGGATTACAATGAGCAGTTCTTC
CASRRDYNEQFF
>-|TRBJ2-7|-|TRBV19
TGTGCCAGTAGCCCTAGCAGTGCGCTACGCGACGAGCAGTACTTC
CASSPSSALRDEQYF
>TRBD1|TRBJ1-6|-|TRBV5-4
TGTGCCAGCAGCGTAGACAGGGGAATCCCCCTCCACTTT
CASSVDRGIPLHF
>-|TRBJ2-1|-|TRBV9
TGTGCCAGCAGCGGTGCCCCGAGCTCCTACAATGAGCAGTTCTTC
CASSGAPSSYNEQFF
>-|TRBJ2-1|-|TRBV7-9
TGTGCCAGCAGCTTAGTAGGGGGCTCCTACAATGAGCAGTTCTTC
CASSLVGGSYNEQFF
>-|TRBJ2-3|-|TRBV7-7
TGTGCCAGCAGTACTCAGGGGAGCGATACGCAGTATTTT
CASSTQGSDTQYF
>-|TRBJ1-2|-|TRBV19
TGTGCCAGTCGATGCGGGCGCGGGTGCTACACCTTC
CASRCGRGCYTF
>-|TRBJ2-3|once|TRBV12-2
TGTGCAAAACTACCTGGGACTAGGCACACAGATACGCAGTATTTT
CAKLPGTRHTDTQYF
>TRBD1|TRBJ2-7|-|TRBV7-9
TGTGCCAGCAGCTCAACGCTAGGGACAGGGGCCGGGTACGAGCAGTACTTC
CASSSTLGTGAGYEQYF
>-|TRBJ1-6|few|TRBV15
TGTGCCACCAGCACTAGTCGGAAGAGCTCCTATAATTCACCCCTCCACTTT
CATSTSRKSSYNSPLHF
>TRBD2|TRBJ2-3|-|TRBV18
TGTGCCAGCTCATCCCGACTAGCGGAGACAGATACGCAGTATTTT
CASSSRLAETDTQYF
>-|TRBJ2-5|-|TRBV30
TGTGCCTGGAGTGGCCGCGTGATACGGGAGACCCAGTACTTC
CAWSGRVIRETQYF